Following are 13 T cell receptor beta chains from one sample sequenced in a study of T-cell memory formation after mild COVID-19. MiXCR, run by TCRdb on the 5' RACE reads, gives a single entry per CDR3 protein. Counted here are some 250,000 distinct CDR3 sequences, more than 15% occurring once; the ten biggest clones make up 20% to 25%. The sample comprised PBMCs or a T cell subset sorted from them (not recorded which). Receptors originate from a man younger than 35 who had mild COVID-19 (a few samples of this study predate the infection). Cell type and time point are not known.

This clonotype was detected only a few times. The chain has TRBV7-9 and TRBJ2-3; TRBD2 matches at 11 bases. Unmatched junction bases numbered 3, after V lost 7 bases and J lost 3 bases. CDR3 size: 14 residues. Looked up from germline, CDR1 is SEHNR and CDR2 is FQNEAQ (reference sequence). In DNA form, the CDR3 reads TGTGCCAGCACCCCTAGCGGGGGGACAGATACGCAGTATTTT. Its translation: CASTPSGGTDTQYF.

The rearrangement joins TRBV5-6 to TRBJ1-2, with D unresolved. The V end was cut by 5 bases, the J end by 0 bases, with 11 bases between. Germline V CDR1 and CDR2: SGHDT, YYEEEE. The CDR3 has 14 amino acids. As DNA, the CDR3 is TGTGCCAGCAGATGGAGCGATACTAACTATGGCTACACCTTC. Translation: CASRWSDTNYGYTF.

The chain is built from TRBV5-5 and TRBJ2-3, with D possibly being TRBD2 (5 bases). Germline values: CDR1 SGHKS, CDR2 YYEKEE (reference sequence). The CDR3 is 14 amino acids. The V gene lost 4 bases and the J gene lost 4 bases, with 13 bases spanning the gap. DNA for the CDR3: TGTGCCAGCAGCCGCCTTGACGGGGCAGATACGCAGTATTTT. Translating it yields CASSRLDGADTQYF.

The V gene is TRBV2, the J gene TRBJ1-1, with TRBD1 matching 8 bases. V dropped 7 bases and J dropped 5; count of bases not matched to a gene: 9. Germline loops: CDR1 SNHLY, CDR2 FYNNEI. This CDR3 has 14 residues. CDR3 in DNA: TGTGCCAGCAACCCACAGGGGGGACGTACTGAAGCTTTCTTT. It encodes CASNPQGGRTEAFF.

This clonotype was detected only a few times. V is TRBV28 and J is TRBJ2-5; possible D gene TRBD2, 5 bases. V lost 2 bases and J 5 bases, leaving 12 bases between the germline ends. The length of the CDR3 is 14 residues. The germline V gene has CDR1 MDHEN and CDR2 SYDVKM. This chain's CDR3 is CASSLISGSETQYF. The CDR3 DNA sequence: TGTGCCAGCAGTTTAATTTCGGGGTCTGAGACCCAGTACTTC.

The chain recombines TRBV7-2 with TRBJ1-6; D remains unclear. The germline gives CDR1 SGHTA, CDR2 FQGNSA. The CDR3 sequence is 13 residues long. Trimming stripped 1 base from V and 10 bases from J, with 8 bases between. This chain's CDR3 is CASSLESRSPLHF. Here the CDR3 DNA reads TGTGCCAGCAGCTTAGAGAGCAGATCACCCCTCCACTTT.

This clonotype was seen a handful of times. V usage is TRBV27 and J usage is TRBJ1-2, with D unresolved. This CDR3 spans 13 amino acids. Trimming stripped 2 bases from V and 8 bases from J, with 12 bases between. In germline, CDR1 is MNHEY, CDR2 SMNVEV (reference sequence). The CDR3 loop reads CASSLGRHGGYTF. Written as DNA, the CDR3 is TGTGCCAGCAGTTTAGGCAGGCACGGAGGCTACACCTTC.

The chain joins TRBV20-1 to TRBJ1-2, with a possible D match to TRBD1 (6 bases). This CDR3 is 12 amino acids long. CDR1 and CDR2 (germline): DFQATT, SNEGSKA (reference sequence). V was shortened by 3 bases and J by 6 bases, with 11 bases between the two germline ends. Here the CDR3 DNA reads TGCAGTGCTAGGCGGGGGGCAAATGGCTACACCTTC. It yields the protein CSARRGANGYTF.

The chain recombines TRBV9 with TRBJ2-5; 8 bases fit TRBD1. The V gene end was trimmed by 3 bases and the J gene end by 6 bases; junction bases not matched to a gene: 7. Germline V CDR1 and CDR2: SGDLS, YYNGEE. The CDR3 length is 14 residues. The CDR3 loop reads CASSGTGNPKTQYF. As DNA, the CDR3 is TGTGCCAGCAGCGGGACAGGGAATCCTAAGACCCAGTACTTC.

This clonotype appeared many times. The chain is built from TRBV6-2 or TRBV6-3 and TRBJ2-7, with 8 bases fitting TRBD2. J lost 7 bases, V lost 6 bases, and 14 bases had no gene match. Germline-derived CDR1 and CDR2 are MNHEY and SVGEGT. This CDR3 is 15 amino acids long. CDR3 nucleotides: TGTGCCAGCAGCTCCGGGGGGGCCATGACGGGGGAGCAGTACTTC. Its protein product is CASSSGGAMTGEQYF.

The chain joins TRBV4-3 to TRBJ2-3; D possibly corresponds to TRBD2 (5 bases). CDR3 length: 13 residues. The germline V gene encodes CDR1 LGHNA and CDR2 YSLEER. Trimming took 4 bases from V and 5 from J, leaving 10 bases between them. CDR3 residues: CASSRKGVDTQYF. As DNA, the CDR3 is TGCGCCAGCAGCCGGAAGGGAGTAGATACGCAGTATTTT.

This chain's CDR3 is CAWGGSWLTNTIYF. CDR3 coding DNA: TGTGCCTGGGGGGGGAGTTGGCTAACAAACACCATATATTTT. The chain is built from TRBV30 and TRBJ1-3; tentative D call: TRBD1 (5 bases). CDR3 length: 14 amino acids. V was trimmed by 5 bases and J by 6 bases, leaving 17 bases between them. CDR1 GTSNPN and CDR2 SVGIG come from the germline V gene (reference sequence).

This clonotype was observed many times. The rearrangement links TRBV7-3 to TRBJ2-5; no clear D gene. Looked up from germline, CDR1 is SGHTA and CDR2 is FQGTGA. The CDR3 is made up of 13 amino acids. Trimming removed 3 bases from V and 5 bases from J, with 10 bases in between. For the CDR3, the DNA is TGTGCCAGCAGCTTGGGTAGTCGCGAGACCCAGTACTTC. Translated: CASSLGSRETQYF.